This TCR beta chain was documented in a study of blood T cell repertoires in COVID-19 (dated by TCRdb to the early 2020s). Turning to the overall study: Collaborator samples came from the United States, Italy and Spain and covered acute and convalescent phases of COVID-19. The material from the prospective study consisted of cDNA or gDNA derived from T cells, B-cell-depleted T cells, or PBMCs. Subjects who had been exposed to COVID-19, were actively infected with it, or had recovered from it provided the deeply sampled blood TCRbeta repertoires that made up the dataset. A freely available public database, intended as a resource for researchers studying the immune response to SARS-CoV-2, is where the repertoires were released. Samples came from the ongoing ImmuneRACE study (first 160 participants) plus 1,254 subjects from 6 global collaborators. The sample metadata nearly always contained a de-identified subject ID, COVID-19 status, age in years and sex. HLA class I and class II types, where available, came from metadata supplied by the sample provider rather than from assay-based typing.

General findings and caveats noted by the study authors: How much clinical and demographic metadata was included differed by source and by participant, and the metadata was provided uncurated.

TCRbeta CDR3 regions were amplified from genomic DNA using the immunoSEQ Assay, a bias-controlled multiplex PCR. The original methods were these. The number of nucleated cells in each sample was estimated from the amplification of reference gene primers within the assay. To quantify the absolute abundance of each unique TCRbeta CDR3 rearrangement, sequence reads were collapsed and filtered. For each sample, productive Simpson clonality was calculated as the square root of Simpson's diversity index over productive rearrangements. TCRdb re-hosts the immuneACCESS table, in-frame sequences only. Its copies lack some clones; in the studies checked, an unresolved V gene accounts for under half of them, and the cause for the rest is not known. Clone size and the V and J calls come from that table; the DNA yielded D and trimming. In this sample the table shows about 15,000 clones, around nine tenths of which occur a single time. The top ten hold under 2.5% of the sample.

Each collaborating institution followed its own protocols to collect whole blood in K2EDTA tubes. For TCRbeta analysis, collaborators shipped samples as frozen whole blood, isolated PBMCs, or DNA extracted from either of those sample types. In the case of this clone: The target of this receptor is not known. Base quality data are lacking; no much larger clone is found one base away.

This clonotype originated in a woman aged 70-85 years in a cohort sampled during active or convalescent COVID-19. The source material was peripheral blood.

The DNA sequence follows: TGTGCCAGCAGCTTAGAAACAGGGAGTATTTCACCCCTCCACTTT. Its protein reads: CASSLETGSISPLHF. The sequence links TRBV7-2 to TRBJ1-6, with TRBD1 tentatively as D gene (6 bases match). The CDR3 has 15 amino acids, counting the end cysteine and phenylalanine. CDR3 DNA only is kept here, 45 bases in frame from base 1. The germline V gene provides CDR1 SGHTA and CDR2 FQGNSA. Trimming takes 1 base from V and 9 bases from J, and the germline ends sit 13 bases apart.